This T cell receptor (beta chain) was sequenced during a study of cytomegalovirus exposure and HLA in healthy donors. Across the study: Earlier results showed approximately 110 million unique TCR beta sequences derived from around 170 million T cells.

This clone was seen only once. Use of 60 Vbeta and 13 Jbeta primers characterized the PCR. Sequencing used immunoSEQ multiplex PCR; TCRdb keeps in-frame clones, though not all of them. Among more than 110,000 clones, about four fifths were seen once, and the ten largest hold roughly 4.5%. This CDR3 has 15 residues. Germline loops: CDR1 SGHKS, CDR2 YYEKEE (reference sequence). After removal of 0 bases from V and 2 bases from J, the junction contained 5 bases not matched to a gene. This clonotype was sampled from a man between 40 and 49 years old in good health and CMV-seropositive. The chain carries TRBV5-5 and TRBJ2-7; 7 bases are a match to TRBD2. Material: PBMCs. CDR3 protein: CASSLVWGGAYEQYF. Written as DNA, the CDR3 is TGTGCCAGCAGCTTGGTTTGGGGGGGGGCCTACGAGCAGTACTTC.